This T cell receptor (beta chain) was obtained from a study of T-cell reconstitution after alpha-beta-depleted transplantation in children. Overall study results and limits: Reportedly, only several hundred clones from non-depleted graft cells drove alpha-beta T-cell counts at about two months.

Library preparation (for TCRbeta) was performed with unique molecular identifiers. Using its own MiXCR run on the PCR reads, TCRdb lists one record per CDR3 protein. The repertoire holds about 260,000 distinct CDR3 sequences, with under 9.5% as singletons. This CDR3 has 15 residues. Germline V gives CDR1 SGHTS, CDR2 YDEGEE. The V end lost 0 bases, the J end lost 0 bases, and 7 bases lay between the germline ends. Notes on this clonotype: Its antigen is still unknown.

This specimen was PBMCs, mostly from graft donor cells, taken 180 days after TCRalphabeta/CD19-depleted stem cell transplant. The chain employs TRBV5-8 and TRBJ2-4; no clear D gene. The clonotype was recovered from a male patient between 10 and 17 years old who had a stem cell transplant for acute lymphoblastic leukemia, so the T cells may come from the graft donor. The DNA for the CDR3 is TGTGCCAGCAGCTTGGCCGCGGTAGCCAAAAACATTCAGTACTTC. It encodes CASSLAAVAKNIQYF. Using reference TRBV5-8 and TRBJ2-4 for the parts outside the CDR3, the full variable domain is EAGVTQSPTHLIKTRGQQATLRCSPISGHTSVYWYQQALGLGLQFLLWYDEGEERNRGNFPPRFSGRQFPNYSSELNVNALELEDSALYLCASSLAAVAKNIQYFGAGTRLSVL.